One sample yielded the 26 T cell receptor beta chains listed below, sequenced in a study of T cell responses to AZD1222 COVID-19 vaccine. The method was immunoSEQ multiplex PCR; TCRdb's version includes in-frame clones alone and lacks a portion of them. The table lists tens of thousands of clones, around nine tenths of them singletons. The sequences come from peripheral blood, collected 28 days after the second AZD1222 dose. Receptor source: an adult who received the AZD1222 COVID-19 vaccine.

By its share, this clone is medium-sized (0.01 to 0.1%). The chain recombines TRBV2 with TRBJ1-2; D is unclear. The CDR3 has 13 residues. The V gene's germline CDR1 is SNHLY and CDR2 FYNNEI. Trimming pared 6 bases from V and 2 bases from J, leaving 10 bases between. In DNA form, the CDR3 reads TGTGCCAGCAGCGAGCCGGGGAACTATGGCTACACCTTC. It encodes CASSEPGNYGYTF. The full variable domain, its missing parts supplied by reference TRBV2 and TRBJ1-2, is EPEVTQTPSHQVTQMGQEVILRCVPISNHLYFYWYRQILGQKVEFLVSFYNNEISEKSEIFDDQFSVERPDGSNFTLKIRSTKLEDSAMYFCASSEPGNYGYTFGSGTRLTVV.

This chain connects TRBV5-1 to TRBJ2-2; 7 nucleotides line up with TRBD2. V lost 0 bases and J lost 4; bases outside the gene matches: 6. Germline V gives CDR1 SGHRS, CDR2 YFSETQ. CDR3 length: 16 amino acids. In nucleotides, the CDR3 is TGCGCCAGCAGCTTGGCCCCGGGGGGATTCACCGGGGAGCTGTTTTTT. It yields the protein CASSLAPGGFTGELFF.

The CDR3 here is CASREVGASYNSPLHF. The CDR3 nucleotides are TGTGCCAGCAGGGAGGTGGGGGCCTCCTATAATTCACCCCTCCACTTT. This chain uses TRBV5-4 with TRBJ1-6; weak D call: TRBD1 (6 bases). Per germline, CDR1 SGHNT and CDR2 YYREEE (reference sequence). The CDR3 spans 16 residues. Trimming took 5 bases from V and 0 from J, leaving 12 bases between them. The full variable domain, in which reference TRBV5-4 and TRBJ1-6 provide the parts outside the CDR3, is ETGVTQSPTHLIKTRGQQVTLRCSSQSGHNTVSWYQQALGQGPQFIFQYYREEENGRGNFPPRFSGLQFPNYSSELNVNALELDDSALYLCASREVGASYNSPLHFGNGTRLTVT.

This chain connects TRBV12-3 or TRBV12-4 to TRBJ1-3, with a weak D call TRBD1 (5 bases). V dropped 7 bases and J dropped 3 bases, with 10 bases sitting between them. The CDR3 contains 13 residues. CDR3 nucleotide sequence: TGTGCCAGCACCCTGGGGGTTGGAAACACCATATATTTT. Translation: CASTLGVGNTIYF.

The chain carries TRBV3-1 (or the pseudogene TRBV3-2) and TRBJ1-5, with D perhaps matching TRBD1 (5 bases). Trimming pared 5 bases from V and 6 bases from J, leaving 8 bases between. Per the germline V gene, CDR1 is LGHDT and CDR2 is YNNKEL (reference sequence). The CDR3 has 12 residues. The CDR3 bases are TGTGCCAGCAGCTCCGGGGCTCAGCCCCAGCATTTT. Protein sequence: CASSSGAQPQHF.

The CDR3 DNA sequence: TGTGCCAGCAGCACGAAGCAGGGGAGATTAGGCAATCAGCCCCAGCATTTT. Its protein product is CASSTKQGRLGNQPQHF. The chain couples TRBV7-8 to TRBJ1-5; D possibly corresponds to TRBD1 (6 bases). The CDR3 is made up of 17 amino acids. Germline loops: CDR1 SGHVS, CDR2 FQNEAQ. V gave up 5 bases and J gave up 2 bases, with 19 bases separating them.

The chain has TRBV29-1 and TRBJ1-1; 7 nucleotides align to TRBD1. The germline gives CDR1 SQVTM, CDR2 ANQGSEA. Unmatched junction bases numbered 3, after V lost 1 base and J lost 1 base. This CDR3 region has 14 residues. The chain's CDR3 is CSVEGGQQNTEAFF. DNA of the CDR3: TGCAGCGTTGAAGGGGGACAGCAGAACACTGAAGCTTTCTTT.

J is TRBJ1-1 and V is TRBV5-1; D may be TRBD1 (6 bases). The CDR3 has 15 residues. Germline-derived CDR1 and CDR2 are SGHRS and YFSETQ. Trimming removed 3 bases from V and 0 bases from J, with 12 bases in between. CDR3 coding DNA: TGCGCCAGCAGCTCGACAGGAGGTGTGAACACTGAAGCTTTCTTT. Its translation is CASSSTGGVNTEAFF.

This chain joins TRBV30 and TRBJ1-2; D unresolved. V was trimmed by 5 bases and J by 1 base, leaving 11 bases between them. CDR3 length equals 13 residues. Germline-derived CDR1 and CDR2 are GTSNPN and SVGIG (reference sequence). This chain's CDR3 is CAWAKTHNYGYTF. CDR3 nucleotides: TGTGCCTGGGCAAAAACACATAACTATGGCTACACCTTC.

The rearrangement joins TRBV6-1 to TRBJ1-2, with TRBD1 as a possible D gene (5 bases). From germline, CDR1 is MNHNS and CDR2 SASEGT. This CDR3 is 14 amino acids long. Trimming pared 2 bases from V and 8 bases from J, leaving 15 bases between. In DNA, the CDR3 is TGTGCCAGCAGTGAATCAGCAGGGATCGGCGGCTACACCTTC. Encoded protein: CASSESAGIGGYTF.

A few counts support this clone. V gene TRBV7-2 combines with J gene TRBJ1-1; the D is unclear. V lost 1 base and J 5 bases, leaving 14 bases between the germline ends. CDR1 and CDR2 (germline): SGHTA, FQGNSA. This CDR3 has 15 amino acids. The CDR3 nucleotides read TGTGCCAGCAGCTTAGAGACGGGGAGTCGAACTGAAGCTTTCTTT. The encoded protein is CASSLETGSRTEAFF.

This sequence joins TRBV19 and TRBJ1-2; 9 bases fit TRBD1. The CDR3 totals 15 residues. J lost 2 bases, V lost 5 bases, and 6 bases had no gene match. Germline V gene lookup returns CDR1 LNHDA and CDR2 SQIVND (reference sequence). In DNA, the CDR3 is TGTGCCAGTAGTCCCCGGACAGGGGTGAACTATGGCTACACCTTC. Translating gives CASSPRTGVNYGYTF. Filled out from reference TRBV19 and TRBJ1-2, the complete variable domain reads DGGITQSPKYLFRKEGQNVTLSCEQNLNHDAMYWYRQDPGQGLRLIYYSQIVNDFQKGDIAEGYSVSREKKESFPLTVTSAQKNPTAFYLCASSPRTGVNYGYTFGSGTRLTVV.

The V and J genes are TRBV2 and TRBJ1-1, with 8 bases fitting TRBD1. This CDR3 is 12 amino acids long. CDR1 and CDR2 (germline): SNHLY, FYNNEI. V lost 3 bases, J lost 11 bases, and 5 bases stayed unmatched. The CDR3 loop is CASSDSGGLAFF. CDR3 DNA: TGTGCCAGCAGTGATTCAGGGGGCCTGGCTTTCTTT. The full variable domain, its missing parts supplied by reference TRBV2 and TRBJ1-1, is EPEVTQTPSHQVTQMGQEVILRCVPISNHLYFYWYRQILGQKVEFLVSFYNNEISEKSEIFDDQFSVERPDGSNFTLKIRSTKLEDSAMYFCASSDSGGLAFFGQGTRLTVV.

The chain uses TRBV2 and TRBJ1-1; TRBD1 matches at 8 bases. V was clipped by 2 bases and J by 2 bases; unmatched bases: 1. CDR1 SNHLY and CDR2 FYNNEI come from the germline V gene. The CDR3 consists of 14 residues. CDR3 bases: TGTGCCAGCAGTGAACAGGGGGCCAACACTGAAGCTTTCTTT. It is translated as CASSEQGANTEAFF. The whole variable domain, filled in from reference TRBV2 and TRBJ1-1, reads EPEVTQTPSHQVTQMGQEVILRCVPISNHLYFYWYRQILGQKVEFLVSFYNNEISEKSEIFDDQFSVERPDGSNFTLKIRSTKLEDSAMYFCASSEQGANTEAFFGQGTRLTVV.

V gene TRBV7-2 combines with J gene TRBJ1-4, with D maybe TRBD1 (5 bases). V lost 1 base to trimming and J lost 5 bases, with 17 bases between them. This CDR3 spans 17 amino acids. Germline CDR1 reads SGHTA; CDR2 reads FQGNSA. Here the CDR3 reads CASSLDGLGRGNEKLFF. The CDR3, as DNA: TGTGCCAGCAGCTTAGATGGTTTGGGACGGGGAAATGAAAAACTGTTTTTT.

Only a few counts were recorded for this clone. The chain combines TRBV7-8 with TRBJ1-4; D is ambiguous. Trimming took off 5 bases at V and 0 bases at J, with 13 bases between the two ends. This CDR3 has 16 amino acids. From germline, CDR1 is SGHVS and CDR2 FQNEAQ. For the CDR3, the DNA is TGTGCCAGCAGCAGCGCGGGGATTGCAACTAATGAAAAACTGTTTTTT. This translates into CASSSAGIATNEKLFF.

The rearrangement joins TRBV5-1 to TRBJ1-2; 10 bases line up with TRBD1. The ends lost 1 base at V and 6 bases at J; junction bases unmatched: 9. From germline, CDR1 is SGHRS and CDR2 YFSETQ. The CDR3 spans 16 residues. CDR3 residues: CASSLQIGQGENGYTF. CDR3 sequence (DNA): TGCGCCAGCAGCTTGCAGATTGGACAGGGGGAAAATGGCTACACCTTC.

This chain links TRBV18 with TRBJ2-1, with D perhaps given as TRBD1 or TRBD2 (6 bases each). Trimming left V 0 bases short and J 9 bases short, with 24 bases between. CDR3 length: 18 residues. In germline, CDR1 is KGHSH, CDR2 LQKENI. This CDR3 reads CASSPPSSGALLKGEQFF. The CDR3 nucleotides are TGTGCCAGCTCACCACCTTCATCGGGGGCCCTTCTAAAGGGTGAGCAGTTCTTC.

The V call is TRBV9, the J call TRBJ2-3; a possible D gene is TRBD1 (5 bases). The CDR3 has 16 residues. Germline assignment: CDR1 SGDLS and CDR2 YYNGEE. Trimming cost V 4 bases and J 3 bases, with 18 bases left between them. In nucleotides, the CDR3 is TGTGCCAGCAGCCCCCGCCAGGGCCAGTCAACAGATACGCAGTATTTT. It is translated as CASSPRQGQSTDTQYF.

V usage is TRBV2 and J usage is TRBJ2-1, with TRBD1 as a possible D gene (5 bases). V lost 7 bases to trimming and J lost 7 bases, with 17 bases between them. The CDR3 sequence is 14 residues long. The germline V gene has CDR1 SNHLY and CDR2 FYNNEI. This CDR3 is CASTAGSGVNEQFF. In DNA, the CDR3 is TGTGCCAGCACTGCAGGGTCGGGTGTGAATGAGCAGTTCTTC.

J is TRBJ2-5 and V is TRBV2; 12 nucleotides line up with TRBD2. V was clipped by 2 bases and J by 4 bases; unmatched bases: 8. There are 17 residues in the CDR3. Germline V gives CDR1 SNHLY, CDR2 FYNNEI. CDR3 nucleotide sequence: TGTGCCAGCAGTGAACCCCTAGCGGGGGGGCTCGGAGAGACCCAGTACTTC. Translated: CASSEPLAGGLGETQYF.

The V call is TRBV5-1, the J call TRBJ2-1; 12 nucleotides match TRBD2. This CDR3 has 14 residues. Germline assignment: CDR1 SGHRS and CDR2 YFSETQ. Trimming at V came to 4 bases and at J to 8 bases, leaving 4 bases not matched to a gene. The chain's CDR3 is CASSMTSGGYEQFF. CDR3 coding DNA: TGCGCCAGCAGCATGACTAGCGGGGGCTATGAGCAGTTCTTC.

V and J are TRBV5-1 and TRBJ2-7; tentative D call: TRBD2 (7 bases). The CDR3 has 16 amino acids. In germline, CDR1 is SGHRS, CDR2 YFSETQ. Trimming cost V 0 bases and J 1 base, with 14 bases left between them. The CDR3 DNA is TGCGCCAGCAGCTTGGGGGCGGGGGCAATATCCTACGAGCAGTACTTC. Its translation: CASSLGAGAISYEQYF. Complete variable domain (other parts from reference TRBV5-1 and TRBJ2-7): KAGVTQTPRYLIKTRGQQVTLSCSPISGHRSVSWYQQTPGQGLQFLFEYFSETQRNKGNFPGRFSGRQFSNSRSEMNVSTLELGDSALYLCASSLGAGAISYEQYFGPGTRLTVT.

The CDR3 sequence is CASSVTGPQTAFF. The DNA for the CDR3 is TGTGCCAGCAGCGTTACAGGGCCCCAGACAGCTTTCTTT. The chain employs TRBV7-2 and TRBJ1-1; weak D call: TRBD1 (6 bases). Per the germline V gene, CDR1 is SGHTA and CDR2 is FQGNSA. The CDR3 is 13 residues long. V lost 5 bases to trimming and J lost 10 bases, with 17 bases between them.

This clone was seen once. This chain uses TRBV29-1 with TRBJ1-2; 7 positions agree with TRBD1. This CDR3 contains 13 residues. Germline V lookup: CDR1 SQVTM, CDR2 ANQGSEA. Trimming removed 6 bases from V and 4 bases from J; junction bases left unmatched: 8. The CDR3 here is CSVERTGLYGYTF. The DNA of the CDR3 is TGCAGCGTGGAGAGGACAGGCCTCTATGGCTACACCTTC.

The chain employs TRBV7-2 and TRBJ1-5; D is ambiguous. CDR3 length: 13 amino acids. V gave up 4 bases and J gave up 3 bases, with 7 bases separating them. The V gene's germline CDR1 is SGHTA and CDR2 FQGNSA. CDR3 nucleotide sequence: TGTGCCAGCAGCTCTGGCTACAATCAGCCCCAGCATTTT. It yields the protein CASSSGYNQPQHF. The entire variable domain, with the rest obtained from reference TRBV7-2 and TRBJ1-5, is as follows: GAGVSQSPSNKVTEKGKDVELRCDPISGHTALYWYRQSLGQGLEFLIYFQGNSAPDKSGLPSDRFSAERTGGSVSTLTIQRTQQEDSAVYLCASSSGYNQPQHFGDGTRLSIL.